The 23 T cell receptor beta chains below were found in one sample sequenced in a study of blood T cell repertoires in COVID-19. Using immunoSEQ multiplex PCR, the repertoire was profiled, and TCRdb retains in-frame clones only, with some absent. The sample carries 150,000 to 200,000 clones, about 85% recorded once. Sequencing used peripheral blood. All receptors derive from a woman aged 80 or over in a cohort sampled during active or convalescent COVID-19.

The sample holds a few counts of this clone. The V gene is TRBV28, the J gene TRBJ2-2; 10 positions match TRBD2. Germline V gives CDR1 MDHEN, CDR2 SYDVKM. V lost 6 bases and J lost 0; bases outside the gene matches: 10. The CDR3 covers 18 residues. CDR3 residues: CASSGGLAGAANTGELFF. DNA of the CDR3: TGTGCCAGCAGCGGAGGGCTAGCGGGGGCCGCGAACACCGGGGAGCTGTTTTTT.

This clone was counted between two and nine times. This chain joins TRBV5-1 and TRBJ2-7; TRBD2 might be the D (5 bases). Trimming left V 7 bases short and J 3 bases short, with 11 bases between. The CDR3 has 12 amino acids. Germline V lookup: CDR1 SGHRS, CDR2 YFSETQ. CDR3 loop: CASGGEYYEQYF. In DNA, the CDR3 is TGCGCCAGCGGAGGAGAATACTACGAGCAGTACTTC.

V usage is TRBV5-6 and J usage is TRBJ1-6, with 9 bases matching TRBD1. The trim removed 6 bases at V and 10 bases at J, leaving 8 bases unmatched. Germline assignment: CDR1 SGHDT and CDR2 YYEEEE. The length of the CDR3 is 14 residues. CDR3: CASTRDRAQSPLHF. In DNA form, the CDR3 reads TGTGCCAGCACCCGGGACAGGGCGCAATCACCCCTCCACTTT.

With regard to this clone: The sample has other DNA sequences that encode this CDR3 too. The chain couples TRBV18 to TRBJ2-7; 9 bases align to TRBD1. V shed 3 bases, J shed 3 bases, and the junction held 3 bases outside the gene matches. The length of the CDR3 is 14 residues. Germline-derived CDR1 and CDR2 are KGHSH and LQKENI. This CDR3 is CASSPRTGDYEQYF. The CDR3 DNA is TGTGCCAGCTCACCCCGGACAGGGGACTACGAGCAGTACTTC.

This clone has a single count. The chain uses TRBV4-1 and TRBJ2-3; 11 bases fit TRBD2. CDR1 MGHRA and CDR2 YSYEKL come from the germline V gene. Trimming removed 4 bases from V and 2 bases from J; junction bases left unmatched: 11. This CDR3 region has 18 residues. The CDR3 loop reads CASSLSSLAGGITDTQYF. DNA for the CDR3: TGCGCCAGCAGCCTCTCTTCGTTAGCGGGGGGGATCACAGATACGCAGTATTTT.

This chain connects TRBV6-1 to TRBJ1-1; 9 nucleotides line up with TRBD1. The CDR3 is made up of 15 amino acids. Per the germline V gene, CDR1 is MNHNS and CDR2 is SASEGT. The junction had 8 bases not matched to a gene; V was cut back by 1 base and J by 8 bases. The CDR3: CASSEVPAGTGEAFF. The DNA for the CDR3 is TGTGCCAGCAGTGAAGTACCCGCCGGGACAGGGGAAGCTTTCTTT.

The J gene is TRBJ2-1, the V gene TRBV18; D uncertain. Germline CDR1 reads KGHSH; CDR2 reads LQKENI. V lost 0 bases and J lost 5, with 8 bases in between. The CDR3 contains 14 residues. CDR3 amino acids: CASSPPNKDNEQFF. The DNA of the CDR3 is TGTGCCAGCTCACCACCGAACAAAGACAATGAGCAGTTCTTC.

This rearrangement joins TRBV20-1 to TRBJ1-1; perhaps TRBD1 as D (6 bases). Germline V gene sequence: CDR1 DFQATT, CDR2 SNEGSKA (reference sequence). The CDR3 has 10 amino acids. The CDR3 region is CRAQGTEAFF. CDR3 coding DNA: TGCAGGGCGCAGGGGACTGAAGCTTTCTTT.

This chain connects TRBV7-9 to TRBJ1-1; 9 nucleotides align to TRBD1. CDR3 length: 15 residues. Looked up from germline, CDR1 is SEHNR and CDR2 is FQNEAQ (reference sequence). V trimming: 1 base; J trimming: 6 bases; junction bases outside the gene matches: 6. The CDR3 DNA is TGTGCCAGCAGCTTAGGACAGGGGGTTATCCCTGAAGCTTTCTTT. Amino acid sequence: CASSLGQGVIPEAFF.

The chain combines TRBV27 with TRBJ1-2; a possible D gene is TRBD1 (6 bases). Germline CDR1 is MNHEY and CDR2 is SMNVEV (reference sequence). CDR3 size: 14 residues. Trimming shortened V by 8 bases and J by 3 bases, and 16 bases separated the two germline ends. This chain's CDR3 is CASRRGGPDYGYTF. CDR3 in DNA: TGTGCCAGCCGGAGGGGGGGGCCCGACTATGGCTACACCTTC.

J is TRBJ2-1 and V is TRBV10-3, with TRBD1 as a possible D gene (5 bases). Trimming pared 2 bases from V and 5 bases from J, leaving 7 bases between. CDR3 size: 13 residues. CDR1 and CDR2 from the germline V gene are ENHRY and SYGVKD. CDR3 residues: CAISEDRDNEQFF. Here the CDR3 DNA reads TGTGCCATCAGTGAGGACAGAGACAATGAGCAGTTCTTC.

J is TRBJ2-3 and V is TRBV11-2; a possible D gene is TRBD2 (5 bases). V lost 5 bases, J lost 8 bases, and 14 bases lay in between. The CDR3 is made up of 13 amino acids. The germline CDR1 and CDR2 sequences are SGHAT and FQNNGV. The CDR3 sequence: CASSAEEGSTQYF. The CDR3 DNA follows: TGTGCCAGCAGCGCCGAAGAGGGAAGTACGCAGTATTTT.

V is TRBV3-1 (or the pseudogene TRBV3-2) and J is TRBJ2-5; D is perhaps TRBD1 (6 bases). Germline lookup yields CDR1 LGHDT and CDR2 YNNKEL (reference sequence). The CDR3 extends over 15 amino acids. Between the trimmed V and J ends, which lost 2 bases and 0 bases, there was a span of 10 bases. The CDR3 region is CASSQFQGYQETQYF. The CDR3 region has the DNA TGTGCCAGCAGCCAATTTCAGGGGTACCAAGAGACCCAGTACTTC.

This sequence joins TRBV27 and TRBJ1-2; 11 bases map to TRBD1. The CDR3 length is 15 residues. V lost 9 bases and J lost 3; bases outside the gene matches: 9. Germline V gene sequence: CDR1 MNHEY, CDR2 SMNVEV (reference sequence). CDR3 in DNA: TGTGCCAGTAAAAGGGGACAGGGGGGGGACTATGGCTACACCTTC. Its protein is CASKRGQGGDYGYTF.

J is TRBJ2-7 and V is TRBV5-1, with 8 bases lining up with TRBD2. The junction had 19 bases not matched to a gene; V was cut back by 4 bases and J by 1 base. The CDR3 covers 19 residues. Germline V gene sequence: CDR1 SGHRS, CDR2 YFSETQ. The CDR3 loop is CASSHNSGLSGRGSYEQYV. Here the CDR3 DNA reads TGCGCCAGCAGCCATAACTCGGGACTAAGCGGGAGAGGGTCCTACGAGCAGTACGTC.

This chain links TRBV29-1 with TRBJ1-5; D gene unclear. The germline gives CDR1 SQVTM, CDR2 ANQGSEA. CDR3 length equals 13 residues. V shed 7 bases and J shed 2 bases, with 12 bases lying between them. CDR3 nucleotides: TGCAGCGCGAAGAGTATAGGCAATCAGCCCCAGCATTTT. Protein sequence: CSAKSIGNQPQHF.

CDR3 in amino acids: CASSVRGTGSTDTQYF. The DNA for the CDR3 is TGTGCCAGCAGCGTTAGAGGGACAGGGAGCACAGATACGCAGTATTTT. The chain employs TRBV9 and TRBJ2-3, with TRBD1 matching 9 bases. Trimming cost V 2 bases and J 0 bases; bases outside gene matches: 4. CDR1 and CDR2 (germline): SGDLS, YYNGEE. The CDR3 sequence is 16 residues long.

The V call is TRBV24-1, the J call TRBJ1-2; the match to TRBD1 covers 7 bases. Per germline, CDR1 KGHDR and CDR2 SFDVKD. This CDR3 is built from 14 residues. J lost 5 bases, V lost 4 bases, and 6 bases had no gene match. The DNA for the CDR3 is TGTGCCACCAGTGAGACGGGACAGTTTTATGGCTACACCTTC. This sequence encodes CATSETGQFYGYTF.

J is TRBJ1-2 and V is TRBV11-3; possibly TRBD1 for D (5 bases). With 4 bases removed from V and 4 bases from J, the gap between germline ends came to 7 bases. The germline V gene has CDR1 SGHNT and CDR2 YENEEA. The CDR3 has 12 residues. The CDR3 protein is CASSSGGYGYTF. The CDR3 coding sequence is TGTGCCAGCAGCTCGGGGGGCTATGGCTACACCTTC.

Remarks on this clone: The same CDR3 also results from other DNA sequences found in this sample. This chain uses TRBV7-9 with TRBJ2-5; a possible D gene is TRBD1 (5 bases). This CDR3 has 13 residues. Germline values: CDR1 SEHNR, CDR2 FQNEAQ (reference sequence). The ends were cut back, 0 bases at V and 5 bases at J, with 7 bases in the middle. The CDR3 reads CASSLAGVETQYF. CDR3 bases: TGTGCCAGCAGCTTAGCAGGGGTGGAGACCCAGTACTTC.

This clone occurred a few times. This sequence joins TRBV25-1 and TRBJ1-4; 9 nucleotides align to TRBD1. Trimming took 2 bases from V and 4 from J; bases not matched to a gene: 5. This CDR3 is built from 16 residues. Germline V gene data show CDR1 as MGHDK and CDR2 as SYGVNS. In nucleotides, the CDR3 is TGTGCCAGCAGTGAAGAGACAGGGGGATATAATGAAAAACTGTTTTTT. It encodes CASSEETGGYNEKLFF. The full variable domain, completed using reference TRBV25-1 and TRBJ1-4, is EADIYQTPRYLVIGTGKKITLECSQTMGHDKMYWYQQDPGMELHLIHYSYGVNSTEKGDLSSESTVSRIRTEHFPLTLESARPSHTSQYLCASSEETGGYNEKLFFGSGTQLSVL.

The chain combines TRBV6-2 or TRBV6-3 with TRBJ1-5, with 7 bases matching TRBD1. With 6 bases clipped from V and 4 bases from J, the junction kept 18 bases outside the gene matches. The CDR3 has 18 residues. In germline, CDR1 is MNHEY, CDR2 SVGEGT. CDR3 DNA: TGTGCCAGCAGCCGTCGAGTCGGGACAGCGACTTTTAATCAGCCCCAGCATTTT. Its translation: CASSRRVGTATFNQPQHF.

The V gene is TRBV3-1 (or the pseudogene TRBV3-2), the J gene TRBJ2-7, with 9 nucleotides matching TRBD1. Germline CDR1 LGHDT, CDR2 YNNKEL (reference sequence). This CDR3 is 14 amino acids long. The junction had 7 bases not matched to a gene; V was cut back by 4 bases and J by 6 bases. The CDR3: CASSPLQGAGEQYF. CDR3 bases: TGTGCCAGCAGCCCATTACAGGGGGCCGGCGAGCAGTACTTC.